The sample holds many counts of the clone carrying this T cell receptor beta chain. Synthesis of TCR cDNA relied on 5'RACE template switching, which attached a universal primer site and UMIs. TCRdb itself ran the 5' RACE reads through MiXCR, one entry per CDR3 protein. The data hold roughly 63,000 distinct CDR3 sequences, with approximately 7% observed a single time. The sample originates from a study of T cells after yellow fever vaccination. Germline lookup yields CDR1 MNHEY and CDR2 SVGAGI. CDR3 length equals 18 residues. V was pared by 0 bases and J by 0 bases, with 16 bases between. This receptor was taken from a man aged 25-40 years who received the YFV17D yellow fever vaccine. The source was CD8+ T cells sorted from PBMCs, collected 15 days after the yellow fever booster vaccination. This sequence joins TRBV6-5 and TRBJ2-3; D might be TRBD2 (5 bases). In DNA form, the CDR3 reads TGTGCCAGCAGTTACTCTATGGCCAGCGGAGTTAGCACAGATACGCAGTATTTT. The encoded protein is CASSYSMASGVSTDTQYF.